One T cell receptor (beta chain) is described in this entry. Time point in this sample: peripheral blood 6 weeks after treatment start. The germline V gene encodes CDR1 MDHEN and CDR2 SYDVKM. Between the trimmed V and J ends, which lost 6 bases and 5 bases, there was a span of 10 bases. This CDR3 spans 12 amino acids. This entry comes from a study of PD-L1 blockade in urothelial cancer. Using immunoSEQ multiplex PCR, the repertoire was profiled, and TCRdb retains in-frame clones only, with some absent. This table holds more than 60,000 clones, 88% found once. The sequence was collected from a man aged 55-75 years with urothelial cancer. V usage is TRBV28 and J usage is TRBJ1-2; D not resolved. The starting material was PBMCs, obtained around atezolizumab (anti-PD-L1) treatment. The CDR3 here is CASSSAGYGYTF. The CDR3 DNA is TGTGCCAGCAGCTCCGCAGGATATGGCTACACCTTC.